This T cell receptor beta chain was identified in a study of shared clonotypes between healthy human individuals. Regarding this clone: Its antigen is unknown.

Naive CD8 cells, CD45RO-negative and positively selected for CCR7, excluded terminally differentiated effector memory CD45RA+ cells. Whole-study results and caveats: Estimated richness values were generally larger in naive subsets than in memory subsets.

V lost 1 base and J lost 2, with 10 bases in between. CDR1 is SGHVS and CDR2 is FNYEAQ in the germline V gene. The CDR3 sequence is 15 residues long. Clones were read by immunoSEQ multiplex PCR, and TCRdb kept only the in-frame ones, dropping some. The data show approximately 2,200,000 clones, approximately 94% seen once. The TCR comes from a man younger than 35 in good health. Some clones in this sample may be carry-over from other donors' samples. Sequences were obtained from naive CD8+ T cells from PBMCs. V usage is TRBV7-6 and J usage is TRBJ2-3, with D uncertain. This CDR3 is CASSLEMADTDTQYF. In nucleotides, the CDR3 is TGTGCCAGCAGCTTAGAGATGGCGGACACAGATACGCAGTATTTT. The full variable domain, with the rest looked up from reference TRBV7-6 and TRBJ2-3, is GAGVSQSPRYKVTKRGQDVALRCDPISGHVSLYWYRQALGQGPEFLTYFNYEAQQDKSGLPNDRFSAERPEGSISTLTIQRTEQRDSAMYRCASSLEMADTDTQYFGPGTRLTVL.